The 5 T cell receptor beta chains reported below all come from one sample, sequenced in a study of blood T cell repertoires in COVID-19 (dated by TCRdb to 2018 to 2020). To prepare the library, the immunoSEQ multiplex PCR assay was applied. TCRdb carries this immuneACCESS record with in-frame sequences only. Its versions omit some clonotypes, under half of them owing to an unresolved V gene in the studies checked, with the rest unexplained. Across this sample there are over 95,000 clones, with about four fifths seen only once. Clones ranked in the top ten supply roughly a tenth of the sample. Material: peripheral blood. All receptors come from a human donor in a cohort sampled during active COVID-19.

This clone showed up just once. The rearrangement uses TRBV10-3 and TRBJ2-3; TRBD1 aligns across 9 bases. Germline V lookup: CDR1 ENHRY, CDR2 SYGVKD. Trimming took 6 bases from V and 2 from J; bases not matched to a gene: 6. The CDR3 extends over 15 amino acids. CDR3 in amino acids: CAIREQGANTDTQYF. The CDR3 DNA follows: TGTGCCATCAGGGAACAGGGGGCCAACACAGATACGCAGTATTTT.

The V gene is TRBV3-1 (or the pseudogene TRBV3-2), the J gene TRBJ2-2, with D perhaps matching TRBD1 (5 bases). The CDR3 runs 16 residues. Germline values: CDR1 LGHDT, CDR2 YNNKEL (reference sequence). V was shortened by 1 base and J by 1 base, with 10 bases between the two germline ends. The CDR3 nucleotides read TGTGCCAGCAGCCAAGGATCCAGGGTGAACACCGGGGAGCTGTTTTTT. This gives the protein CASSQGSRVNTGELFF.

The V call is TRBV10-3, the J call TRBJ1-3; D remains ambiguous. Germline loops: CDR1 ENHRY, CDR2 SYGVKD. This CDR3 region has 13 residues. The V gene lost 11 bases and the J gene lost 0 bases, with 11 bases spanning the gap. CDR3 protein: CAGIRSSGNTIYF. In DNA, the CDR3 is TGTGCCGGAATAAGGAGCTCTGGAAACACCATATATTTT.

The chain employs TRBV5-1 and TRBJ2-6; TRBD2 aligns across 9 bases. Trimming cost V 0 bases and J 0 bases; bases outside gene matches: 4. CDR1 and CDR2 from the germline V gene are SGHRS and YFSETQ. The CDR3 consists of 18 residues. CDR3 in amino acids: CASSLVAGAYSGANVLTF. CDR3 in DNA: TGCGCCAGCAGCTTGGTAGCGGGAGCTTACTCTGGGGCCAACGTCCTGACTTTC. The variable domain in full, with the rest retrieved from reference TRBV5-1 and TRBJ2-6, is KAGVTQTPRYLIKTRGQQVTLSCSPISGHRSVSWYQQTPGQGLQFLFEYFSETQRNKGNFPGRFSGRQFSNSRSEMNVSTLELGDSALYLCASSLVAGAYSGANVLTFGAGSRLTVL.

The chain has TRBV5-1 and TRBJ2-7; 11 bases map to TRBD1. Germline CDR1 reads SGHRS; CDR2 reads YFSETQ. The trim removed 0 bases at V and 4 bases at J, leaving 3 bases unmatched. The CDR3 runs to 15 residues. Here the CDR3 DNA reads TGCGCCAGCAGCTTGGGAGGGACAGGGGGTTACGAGCAGTACTTC. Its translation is CASSLGGTGGYEQYF.